The rows below give T cell receptor beta chains drawn from one sample of a study of blood T cells in healthy people across ages. MiXCR was run by TCRdb on the 5' RACE reads, yielding one entry per CDR3 protein. Here the sample spans fewer than 1,200,000 distinct CDR3 sequences, approximately 26% being singletons. These data are also associated with another study on T cells of mothers and their children.

The specimen was blood. The receptors were gathered from a girl aged 2-15 years in good health. CDR3s include the opening cysteine and the closing phenylalanine or tryptophan. Each record gives: clone size, V gene, J gene, D gene, CDR3 DNA, CDR3 protein. D genes are given only for firm matches. A row's size may be missing; if present it is once, few, many or a size class.

clone_size: NA
v_call: TRBV27
j_call: TRBJ2-7
d_call: TRBD1
cdr3_nt: TGTGCCAGCAGTAGGGGACAGGACCTCTTCTACGAGCAGTACTTC
cdr3_aa: CASSRGQDLFYEQYF

clone_size: NA
v_call: TRBV19
j_call: TRBJ2-2
d_call: NA
cdr3_nt: TGTGCCAGTAGTATGGAAAAAATCCCCGGGGAGCTGTTTTTT
cdr3_aa: CASSMEKIPGELFF

clone_size: few
v_call: TRBV7-2
j_call: TRBJ2-5
d_call: TRBD1
cdr3_nt: TGTGCCAGCAGCCAGGGGGCAGAGGGGGAGACCCAGTACTTC
cdr3_aa: CASSQGAEGETQYF

clone_size: NA
v_call: TRBV18
j_call: TRBJ2-4
d_call: NA
cdr3_nt: TGTGCCAGCTCACCGACTAATTCGATCTTTCCCAAAAACATTCAGTACTTC
cdr3_aa: CASSPTNSIFPKNIQYF

clone_size: NA
v_call: TRBV12-3/TRBV12-4
j_call: TRBJ2-1
d_call: NA
cdr3_nt: TGTGCCAGCAGTTTGGACCACTCCTACAATGAGCAGTTCTTC
cdr3_aa: CASSLDHSYNEQFF

clone_size: few
v_call: TRBV20-1
j_call: TRBJ2-5
d_call: NA
cdr3_nt: TGCAGTGCTAGAGCCCCGACCGAGGATCAGGTGACCCAGTACTTC
cdr3_aa: CSARAPTEDQVTQYF

clone_size: once
v_call: TRBV25-1
j_call: TRBJ2-1
d_call: TRBD2
cdr3_nt: TGTGCCAGCTCAAGGACTAGCGGGAGTCGGAATGAGCAGTTCTTC
cdr3_aa: CASSRTSGSRNEQFF

clone_size: few
v_call: TRBV3-1
j_call: TRBJ1-4
d_call: NA
cdr3_nt: TGTGCCAGCAGCCAAAAAGAGATGGCACGGCCTGAAAAACTGTTTTTT
cdr3_aa: CASSQKEMARPEKLFF

clone_size: few
v_call: TRBV7-2
j_call: TRBJ1-6
d_call: TRBD1
cdr3_nt: TGTGCCAGCAGCCCCGTATCTCCCCGGGACAGGAATTCACCCCTCCACTTT
cdr3_aa: CASSPVSPRDRNSPLHF

clone_size: once
v_call: TRBV7-9
j_call: TRBJ1-3
d_call: NA
cdr3_nt: TGTGCCAGTTTGGACAGACAAAACACCATATATTTT
cdr3_aa: CASLDRQNTIYF

clone_size: NA
v_call: TRBV6-2/TRBV6-3
j_call: TRBJ1-1
d_call: NA
cdr3_nt: TGTGCCAGCAGTCTCAGGGGCCGGACGTTAGCTTTCTTT
cdr3_aa: CASSLRGRTLAFF

clone_size: NA
v_call: TRBV7-6
j_call: TRBJ2-3
d_call: TRBD2
cdr3_nt: TGTGCCAGCAGCTTACCTACTAGCGGGAGTCCGCAGTATTTT
cdr3_aa: CASSLPTSGSPQYF

clone_size: NA
v_call: TRBV14
j_call: TRBJ2-1
d_call: TRBD2
cdr3_nt: TGTGCCAGCAGCCAAGGTCCCACTAGCGGGAGATACAATGAGCAGTTCTTC
cdr3_aa: CASSQGPTSGRYNEQFF

clone_size: NA
v_call: TRBV9
j_call: TRBJ1-3
d_call: NA
cdr3_nt: TGTGCCAGCAGCGTAGCTACCGGACAGCAGATCGTCGGAAACACCATATATTTT
cdr3_aa: CASSVATGQQIVGNTIYF

clone_size: NA
v_call: TRBV28
j_call: TRBJ2-7
d_call: NA
cdr3_nt: TGTGCCAGCAGTTTTTCGGTAGGGGGGACTTTTAGCTCCTACGAGCAGTACTTC
cdr3_aa: CASSFSVGGTFSSYEQYF

clone_size: many
v_call: TRBV7-3
j_call: TRBJ2-1
d_call: NA
cdr3_nt: TGTGCCAGCAGCCAATCGGGCAATGAGCAGTTCTTC
cdr3_aa: CASSQSGNEQFF

clone_size: NA
v_call: TRBV5-1
j_call: TRBJ1-1
d_call: NA
cdr3_nt: TGCGCCAGCAGCTTGTTGGCAGGGGAAGCTTTCTTT
cdr3_aa: CASSLLAGEAFF

clone_size: NA
v_call: TRBV12-3/TRBV12-4
j_call: TRBJ1-2
d_call: NA
cdr3_nt: TGTGCCAGCAGTTTTTTTAGCTATGGCTACACCTTC
cdr3_aa: CASSFFSYGYTF

clone_size: many
v_call: TRBV27
j_call: TRBJ1-4
d_call: NA
cdr3_nt: TGTGCCAGCGGATTTACAGGGAGTAATGAAAAACTGTTTTTT
cdr3_aa: CASGFTGSNEKLFF

clone_size: NA
v_call: TRBV5-1
j_call: TRBJ2-3
d_call: TRBD2
cdr3_nt: TGCGCCAGCAGCTTGGCTAGCGGGAGTCGTGCAGATACGCAGTATTTT
cdr3_aa: CASSLASGSRADTQYF

clone_size: NA
v_call: TRBV3-1
j_call: TRBJ2-3
d_call: NA
cdr3_nt: TGTGCCAGCAGCCAAATGAGAAGCACAGATACGCAGTATTTT
cdr3_aa: CASSQMRSTDTQYF

clone_size: few
v_call: TRBV12-3/TRBV12-4
j_call: TRBJ2-1
d_call: NA
cdr3_nt: TGTGCCAGCAGCTCCCTCCGGGACACCTACAATGAGCAGTTCTTC
cdr3_aa: CASSSLRDTYNEQFF

clone_size: NA
v_call: TRBV21-1
j_call: TRBJ2-7
d_call: NA
cdr3_nt: TGTGCCAGCAGCAAAGTTGGACAGAAGGGGGACGAGCAGTACTTC
cdr3_aa: CASSKVGQKGDEQYF

clone_size: few
v_call: TRBV20-1
j_call: TRBJ2-1
d_call: NA
cdr3_nt: TGCAGTGCTAGAGATCCCTACAATGAGCAGTTCTTC
cdr3_aa: CSARDPYNEQFF

clone_size: NA
v_call: TRBV7-9
j_call: TRBJ2-3
d_call: TRBD2
cdr3_nt: TGTGCCAGCAGCTTAACGACCGGGGGGGCCCCATATTTT
cdr3_aa: CASSLTTGGAPYF

clone_size: NA
v_call: TRBV28
j_call: TRBJ1-2
d_call: TRBD1
cdr3_nt: TGTGCCAGCAGTTTACCCGGGACAGGGGCCTATGGCTACACCTTC
cdr3_aa: CASSLPGTGAYGYTF

clone_size: NA
v_call: TRBV18
j_call: TRBJ2-1
d_call: TRBD2
cdr3_nt: TGTGCCAGCTCACTGGGACTAGCGACAAATGAGCAGTTCTTC
cdr3_aa: CASSLGLATNEQFF

clone_size: NA
v_call: TRBV5-1
j_call: TRBJ2-5
d_call: NA
cdr3_nt: TGCGCCAGCAGTCCGTGGGCAGTGGAAGAGACCCAGTACTTC
cdr3_aa: CASSPWAVEETQYF

clone_size: NA
v_call: TRBV4-1
j_call: TRBJ1-4
d_call: NA
cdr3_nt: TGCGCCAGCAGCCAAGAACGGAGCGTTGAAAAACTGTTTTTT
cdr3_aa: CASSQERSVEKLFF

clone_size: NA
v_call: TRBV28
j_call: TRBJ2-5
d_call: NA
cdr3_nt: TGTGCCAGCAGTCCCTCCTCGCTTGGGGAGACCCAGTACTTC
cdr3_aa: CASSPSSLGETQYF

clone_size: NA
v_call: TRBV12-3/TRBV12-4
j_call: TRBJ1-5
d_call: TRBD1
cdr3_nt: TGTGCCAGCAGTTTTCAGGGGGTGGGTCAGCCCCAGCATTTT
cdr3_aa: CASSFQGVGQPQHF

clone_size: few
v_call: TRBV2
j_call: TRBJ2-1
d_call: NA
cdr3_nt: TGTGCCAGCAGTACGAGTACTACGGACAGTATCCTCTCCTACAATGAGCAGTTCTTC
cdr3_aa: CASSTSTTDSILSYNEQFF

clone_size: many
v_call: TRBV3-1
j_call: TRBJ2-7
d_call: NA
cdr3_nt: TGTGCCAGCAGCCAAGGGGGGGCTCTCTACGAGCAGTACTTC
cdr3_aa: CASSQGGALYEQYF

clone_size: few
v_call: TRBV29-1
j_call: TRBJ2-7
d_call: TRBD1
cdr3_nt: TGCAGCGTTGGTGGGGACAGGGGTACCTACGAGCAGTACTTC
cdr3_aa: CSVGGDRGTYEQYF

clone_size: few
v_call: TRBV4-3
j_call: TRBJ2-1
d_call: NA
cdr3_nt: TGCGCCAGCAGCCAAGATTCAGCGGGTCGCTACAATGAGCAGTTCTTC
cdr3_aa: CASSQDSAGRYNEQFF

clone_size: few
v_call: TRBV19
j_call: TRBJ2-1
d_call: NA
cdr3_nt: TGTGCCAGTAGTACTGGGCCCCTGGGGCAAAATGAGCAGTTCTTC
cdr3_aa: CASSTGPLGQNEQFF

clone_size: NA
v_call: TRBV14
j_call: TRBJ2-3
d_call: NA
cdr3_nt: TGTGCCAGCAGCCAAGATAGGGGCCCCCTCAGGGACCCCGATACGCAGTATTTT
cdr3_aa: CASSQDRGPLRDPDTQYF

clone_size: NA
v_call: TRBV5-6
j_call: TRBJ2-7
d_call: TRBD2
cdr3_nt: TGCGCCAGCAGCTTCTGGACTAGCGGGACCTACGAGCAGTACTTC
cdr3_aa: CASSFWTSGTYEQYF

clone_size: NA
v_call: TRBV29-1
j_call: TRBJ2-5
d_call: TRBD2
cdr3_nt: TGCAGCGTTGCCCCCCTAGCGGACCTCCAAGAGACCCAGTACTTC
cdr3_aa: CSVAPLADLQETQYF

clone_size: NA
v_call: TRBV20-1
j_call: TRBJ2-7
d_call: NA
cdr3_nt: TGCAGTGCAGAACAGGCCGACTACGAGCAGTACTTC
cdr3_aa: CSAEQADYEQYF

clone_size: few
v_call: TRBV21-1
j_call: TRBJ1-1
d_call: NA
cdr3_nt: TGTGCCAGCAGCCCTTCCGTAGGAGCTACCGGAGCTTTCTTT
cdr3_aa: CASSPSVGATGAFF

clone_size: few
v_call: TRBV20-1
j_call: TRBJ1-5
d_call: NA
cdr3_nt: TGCAGTGCTGGGGGGGGTAACAGCAATCAGCCCCAGCATTTT
cdr3_aa: CSAGGGNSNQPQHF

clone_size: few
v_call: TRBV5-1
j_call: TRBJ2-1
d_call: NA
cdr3_nt: TGCGCCAGCAGCGCCTTAGTTGATGAGCAGTTCTTC
cdr3_aa: CASSALVDEQFF

clone_size: NA
v_call: TRBV27
j_call: TRBJ1-2
d_call: NA
cdr3_nt: TGTGCCAGCAGCACTTTAAGTGGACAGATCCTATATGGCTACACCTTC
cdr3_aa: CASSTLSGQILYGYTF

clone_size: NA
v_call: TRBV19
j_call: TRBJ2-7
d_call: TRBD1
cdr3_nt: TGTGCCAGTTCCGCCGGGACAGGTGGGGTCGAGCAGTACTTC
cdr3_aa: CASSAGTGGVEQYF

clone_size: few
v_call: TRBV9
j_call: TRBJ2-7
d_call: TRBD2
cdr3_nt: TGTGCCAGCAGCACAGGGACTAGCGGGGTCTACGAGCAGTACTTC
cdr3_aa: CASSTGTSGVYEQYF

clone_size: few
v_call: TRBV2
j_call: TRBJ2-1
d_call: NA
cdr3_nt: TGTGCCAGCAGTAATCCGGGCCGGGACTCGCCCTACAATGAGCAGTTCTTC
cdr3_aa: CASSNPGRDSPYNEQFF

clone_size: NA
v_call: TRBV21-1
j_call: TRBJ2-6
d_call: NA
cdr3_nt: TGTGCCACCGCCCCTGGGGCCAACGTCCTGACTTTC
cdr3_aa: CATAPGANVLTF

clone_size: few
v_call: TRBV29-1
j_call: TRBJ1-1
d_call: NA
cdr3_nt: TGCAGCGTTCAGTTTGGGGGGAACACTGAAGCTTTCTTT
cdr3_aa: CSVQFGGNTEAFF

clone_size: NA
v_call: TRBV25-1
j_call: TRBJ1-4
d_call: TRBD1
cdr3_nt: TGTGCCAGCAGTCCACAGGGGGGCCTTAATGAAAAACTGTTTTTT
cdr3_aa: CASSPQGGLNEKLFF

clone_size: NA
v_call: TRBV5-1
j_call: TRBJ2-5
d_call: NA
cdr3_nt: TGCGCCAGCAGCCCGACGACACAACGCTTACAAGAGACCCAGTACTTC
cdr3_aa: CASSPTTQRLQETQYF